Sequencing of this T cell receptor beta chain was carried out in a study of T cells in Graves' hyperthyroidism and ophthalmopathy. About the study: Staff took peripheral blood when the initial diagnosis was made, before any treatment began.

The CDR3 runs 15 residues. Trimming left V 5 bases short and J 2 bases short, with 14 bases between. The germline V gene encodes CDR1 SGHAT and CDR2 FQNNGV. Ten or more counts support this clonotype. Amplified regions were TCR beta CDR3 sequences from RNA transcripts. HTBI primers were used for first-round RT-PCR of the TCR CDR3. TCRdb analysed the multiplex PCR reads with MiXCR anew, one entry per CDR3 protein. The table shows hundreds of thousands of distinct CDR3 sequences, with around 16% occurring only once. The clonotype was recovered from a woman aged 18-35 years with Graves' hyperthyroidism. Material for sequencing was blood. The chain employs TRBV11-2 and TRBJ2-3; weak D call: TRBD2 (5 bases). CDR3 in amino acids: CASSPRRAPTDTQYF. DNA of the CDR3: TGTGCCAGCAGCCCCCGGCGGGCCCCCACAGATACGCAGTATTTT.